This TCR beta chain was identified during a study of T cell responses to AZD1222 COVID-19 vaccine. Produced via immunoSEQ multiplex PCR; TCRdb's table is partial and in-frame only. The sample includes 140,000 to 150,000 clones, around nine tenths of them seen just once. About this clone: Its target is unknown.

Study-wide results and caveats: Nearly half of spike-specific TCRs reportedly target unmutated variant regions.

Source: peripheral blood, taken 28 days after the second AZD1222 dose. The sequence was collected from an adult who received the AZD1222 COVID-19 vaccine.

This CDR3 reads CASSPRDAYEQYF. The CDR3 coding sequence is TGTGCCAGCAGCCCCAGGGACGCCTACGAGCAGTACTTC. The chain uses TRBV7-9 and TRBJ2-7; D may match TRBD1 or TRBD2 (5 bases each). Germline V gene sequence: CDR1 SEHNR, CDR2 FQNEAQ (reference sequence). The CDR3 contains 13 residues. Trimming removed 5 bases from V and 2 bases from J, with 10 bases in between.